The clone carrying this T cell receptor (beta chain) was found once. TCRdb keeps only in-frame clones here, not all; method: immunoSEQ multiplex PCR. This table has about 57,000 clones, under 95% appearing once. This specimen comes from a study of T cell changes during pregnancy in multiple sclerosis. The CDR3 contains 17 residues. With V trimmed by 2 bases and J by 3 bases, 14 bases remained unmatched. Germline assignment: CDR1 SGHRS and CDR2 YFSETQ. The receptor's source is a female donor with multiple sclerosis, enrolled in a pregnancy study. The source material was CD4+ T cells from peripheral blood mononuclear cells, sampled in the second trimester of pregnancy. The genes are TRBV5-1 and TRBJ2-7, with TRBD1 identical over 7 bases. The CDR3 here is CASSLVNSGTADYEQYF. CDR3 nucleotide sequence: TGCGCCAGCAGCTTAGTAAATTCCGGGACAGCTGACTACGAGCAGTACTTC.